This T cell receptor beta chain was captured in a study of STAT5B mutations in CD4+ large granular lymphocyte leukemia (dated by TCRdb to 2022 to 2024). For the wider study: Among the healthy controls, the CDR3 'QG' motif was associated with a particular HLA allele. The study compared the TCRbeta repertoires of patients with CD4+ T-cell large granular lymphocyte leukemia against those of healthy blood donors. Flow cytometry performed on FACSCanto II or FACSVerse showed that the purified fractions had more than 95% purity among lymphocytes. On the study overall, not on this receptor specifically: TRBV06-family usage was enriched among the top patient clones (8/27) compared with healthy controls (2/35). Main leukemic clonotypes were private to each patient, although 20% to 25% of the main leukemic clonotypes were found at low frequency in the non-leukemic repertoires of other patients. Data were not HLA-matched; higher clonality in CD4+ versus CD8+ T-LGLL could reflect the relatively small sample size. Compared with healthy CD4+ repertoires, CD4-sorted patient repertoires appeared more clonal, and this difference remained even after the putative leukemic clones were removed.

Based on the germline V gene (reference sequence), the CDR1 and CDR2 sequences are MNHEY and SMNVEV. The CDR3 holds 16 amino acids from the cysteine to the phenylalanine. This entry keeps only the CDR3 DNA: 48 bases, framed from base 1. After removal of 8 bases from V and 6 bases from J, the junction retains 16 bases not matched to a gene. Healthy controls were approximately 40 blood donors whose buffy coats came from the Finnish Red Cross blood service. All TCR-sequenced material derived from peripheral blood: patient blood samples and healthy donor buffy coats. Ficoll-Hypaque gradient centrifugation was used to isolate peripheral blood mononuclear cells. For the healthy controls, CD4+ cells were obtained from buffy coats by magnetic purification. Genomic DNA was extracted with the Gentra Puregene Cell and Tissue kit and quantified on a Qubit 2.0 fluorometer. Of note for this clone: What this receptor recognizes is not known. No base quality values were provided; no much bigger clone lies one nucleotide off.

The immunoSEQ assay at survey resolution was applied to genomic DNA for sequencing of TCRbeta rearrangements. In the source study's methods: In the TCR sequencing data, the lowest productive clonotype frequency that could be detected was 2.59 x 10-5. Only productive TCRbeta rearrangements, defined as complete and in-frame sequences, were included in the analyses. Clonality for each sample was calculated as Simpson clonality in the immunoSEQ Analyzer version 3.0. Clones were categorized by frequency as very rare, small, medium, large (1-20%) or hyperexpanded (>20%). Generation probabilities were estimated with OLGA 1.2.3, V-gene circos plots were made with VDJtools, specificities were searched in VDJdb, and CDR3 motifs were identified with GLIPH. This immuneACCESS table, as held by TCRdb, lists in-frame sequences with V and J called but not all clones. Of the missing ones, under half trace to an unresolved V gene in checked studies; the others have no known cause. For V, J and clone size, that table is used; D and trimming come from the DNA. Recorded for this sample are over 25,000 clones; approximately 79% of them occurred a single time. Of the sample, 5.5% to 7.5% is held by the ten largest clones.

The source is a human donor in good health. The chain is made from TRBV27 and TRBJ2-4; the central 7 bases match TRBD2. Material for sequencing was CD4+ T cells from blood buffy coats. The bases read TGTGCCAGCTTCCTCAAAGCGGGGTCACCACCAAACATTCAGTACTTC. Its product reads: CASFLKAGSPPNIQYF.